A single sample gave rise to the 8 T cell receptor beta chains below, sequenced in a study of blood T cell repertoires in COVID-19. Only in-frame clones appear in the TCRdb table, and some are missing; sequencing was by immunoSEQ multiplex PCR. The data contain some 45,000 clones, approximately 80% of them seen just once; the ten biggest clones take up around 17%. Material: peripheral blood. Receptor source: a man in his 70s with acute or convalescent COVID-19.

The chain recombines TRBV29-1 with TRBJ2-7; 11 nucleotides match TRBD2. The CDR3 length is 15 residues. V lost 5 bases to trimming and J lost 3 bases; unmatched junction nucleotides: 9. Germline CDR1 reads SQVTM; CDR2 reads ANQGSEA. In DNA form, the CDR3 reads TGCAGCGTTTTCTATAGCGGGGGGGGGAACTACGAGCAGTACTTC. It codes for CSVFYSGGGNYEQYF.

V gene TRBV4-3 combines with J gene TRBJ2-1; D perhaps matches TRBD2 (6 bases). V dropped 0 bases and J dropped 5 bases, with 14 bases sitting between them. The CDR3 loop spans 16 amino acids. Germline V CDR1 and CDR2: LGHNA, YSLEER. The CDR3 DNA follows: TGCGCCAGCAGCCAAGATAACGGGGGACCAAACAATGAGCAGTTCTTC. Protein sequence: CASSQDNGGPNNEQFF.

The rearrangement uses TRBV5-1 and TRBJ2-1, with 9 bases identical to TRBD1. Germline values: CDR1 SGHRS, CDR2 YFSETQ. The CDR3 length is 15 residues. V shed 4 bases and J 7 bases; nucleotides not matched to a gene: 9. For the CDR3, the DNA is TGCGCCAGCAGCCCCCGTTTACAGGGGGCGAATGAGCAGTTCTTC. Translation: CASSPRLQGANEQFF.

The chain's CDR3 is CASSLGRQTLNTEAFF. The CDR3 DNA reads TGTGCCAGCAGCTTGGGACGACAGACTCTGAACACTGAAGCTTTCTTT. V gene TRBV5-4 combines with J gene TRBJ1-1, with a weak D call TRBD1 (5 bases). The CDR3 contains 16 residues. From germline, CDR1 is SGHNT and CDR2 YYREEE (reference sequence). The V and J ends lost 0 bases and 0 bases respectively, with 12 bases between them. The complete variable domain, with remaining parts taken from reference TRBV5-4 and TRBJ1-1, reads ETGVTQSPTHLIKTRGQQVTLRCSSQSGHNTVSWYQQALGQGPQFIFQYYREEENGRGNFPPRFSGLQFPNYSSELNVNALELDDSALYLCASSLGRQTLNTEAFFGQGTRLTVV.

The V gene is TRBV6-1, the J gene TRBJ1-2; 8 bases line up with TRBD1. The CDR3 is 15 amino acids. Germline V lookup: CDR1 MNHNS, CDR2 SASEGT. With V trimmed by 2 bases and J by 2 bases, 4 bases remained unmatched. CDR3 region: CASSEWTGSNYGYTF. CDR3 in DNA: TGTGCCAGCAGTGAATGGACAGGGTCAAACTATGGCTACACCTTC.

The rearrangement uses TRBV7-9 and TRBJ2-1; 7 bases align to TRBD2. V dropped 5 bases and J dropped 4; count of bases not matched to a gene: 5. Germline CDR1 is SEHNR and CDR2 is FQNEAQ (reference sequence). CDR3 length equals 14 residues. DNA of the CDR3: TGTGCCAGCAGCGCCGGGACTACTTACAATGAGCAGTTCTTC. Translated, it gives CASSAGTTYNEQFF.

This clone was detected a few times. This sequence joins TRBV10-3 and TRBJ1-2; no firm D call. CDR1 and CDR2 from the germline V gene are ENHRY and SYGVKD. This CDR3 is 16 amino acids long. Trimming took off 3 bases at V and 3 bases at J, with 17 bases between the two ends. CDR3 DNA: TGTGCCATCAGTGACCCGCCGGGAAGCCTGGACTATGGCTACACCTTC. It is translated as CAISDPPGSLDYGYTF.

This clone was observed once. The CDR3 DNA is TGTGCCAGCAGCTTAGGATCCGGTCAGGGGAAGAATCGTGGCTACACCTTC. It encodes CASSLGSGQGKNRGYTF. The gene calls are TRBV7-9 and TRBJ1-2; possible D gene TRBD1, 6 bases. V was clipped by 1 base and J by 7 bases, with 22 bases between them. Germline V gives CDR1 SEHNR, CDR2 FQNEAQ (reference sequence). The CDR3 has 17 residues.